This paragraph covers one T cell receptor beta chain sequence. These data belong to a study of blood T cell repertoires in COVID-19. Study overall: The origin of the acute and convalescent COVID-19 samples was the United States, Italy and Spain.

The participants were between about 18 and 100 years old and came from 24 US areas. Clinical history reported by participants formed the basis on which cohorts were assigned. Recovered Cohort 3 donors showed two negative PCRs, clearance, or symptom resolution. In germline, CDR1 is DFQATT, CDR2 SNEGSKA (reference sequence). This CDR3 comprises 10 residues. With 6 bases removed from V and 2 bases from J, the gap between germline ends came to 4 bases. Some clones are missing from TCRdb's copy, which holds only in-frame ones; the method was immunoSEQ multiplex PCR. The table includes about 220,000 clones, 65% to 85% detected once.

The sample was PBMCs or T cells enriched from blood (not recorded which). The J gene is TRBJ1-2, the V gene TRBV20-1; no reliable D call. The sequence derives from a woman in her sixties or seventies who had recovered from COVID-19. CDR3 DNA sequence: TGCAGTGCGCGGAACTATGGCTACACCTTC. It translates to CSARNYGYTF.